This TCR beta chain was captured by sequencing in a study of blood T cell repertoires in COVID-19. The protocol was immunoSEQ multiplex PCR, while the TCRdb copy is restricted to in-frame clones and leaves out a portion. This table has about 290,000 clones, around four fifths appearing once. The V gene's germline CDR1 is MNHEY and CDR2 SVGAGI. V gave up 4 bases and J gave up 8 bases; unmatched junction bases: 5. The length of the CDR3 is 15 residues. The sequence was collected from a woman aged 45-60 years with active or convalescent COVID-19. V gene TRBV6-5 combines with J gene TRBJ1-6; 10 bases match TRBD1. Sequencing used peripheral blood. The DNA for the CDR3 is TGTGCCAGCAGTTCCCGGGACAGGGGTTATTCACCCCTCCACTTT. This sequence encodes CASSSRDRGYSPLHF.